This T cell receptor beta chain came from a study of high-grade serous ovarian cancer treatment subgroups (dated by TCRdb to the early 2020s). Looking at the study overall: A mean of around 15,000 reads and 7,500 or so unique TCR beta rearrangements per sample was generated by sequencing. Under a laparoscopic triage algorithm, patients with high-grade serous ovarian cancer were grouped by complete gross resection or by neoadjuvant chemotherapy response, and the study profiled the TCR beta repertoires of these patients. In total there were 90 samples, since every patient provided one primary tumor sample and two metastatic tumor samples. The cohort comprised some 30 patients: roughly 10 with no residual disease after primary surgery (R0), roughly 10 excellent NACT responders, and roughly 10 poor NACT responders. What the research found in general, with its limitations: Repertoire similarity between tumors from the same patient ranged from 0.11 to 0.79, while tumors from different patients showed almost no similarity. TCR clonal relatedness showed a positive correlation with neoantigen level and a trend toward positive correlation with copy number variation and mutation load from whole-genome sequencing. The TCR repertoire analyses centered on CDR3, and CDR1 and CDR2 were not analyzed. Because bulk tumor TCR sequencing provided no spatial information, insight into HGSC tumor complexity and diversity was limited.

The tumor samples were collected prior to definitive surgery or chemotherapy. The MD Anderson Biospecimen Extraction Resource handled genomic DNA extraction, while the MD Anderson Cancer Genomics Laboratory carried out the TCR sequencing. Including the terminal cysteine and phenylalanine, the CDR3 comprises 15 residues. The CDR3 DNA has 45 bases and is translated from base 1. Trimming at the junction amounts to 1 base on V and 0 bases on J, and the germline ends lie 8 bases apart. The germline V gene yields LGHNA for CDR1 and YSLEER for CDR2. Points on this clone: Its antigen is currently not known. Per-nucleotide qualities are absent, and no much larger clonotype sits a single base away.

The 80 to 90 tumor samples were subjected to high-throughput TCR profiling using ImmunoSEQ. In the paper's pipeline: The repertoire diversity metrics included richness (unique productive sequences), clonality, evenness and relatedness, and the Bhattacharyya coefficient was used to measure similarity between samples. Conclusions stayed consistent in a sensitivity analysis that left out TCRs with fewer than two reads. The source is immuneACCESS, and TCRdb retained only in-frame sequences with V and J called. Part of the clones is not carried over; for the studies checked, unresolved V genes explain less than half of this, and the remainder is unexplained. V and J calls and clone size are those listed in that table; D and trimming were worked out from the DNA. For this sample there are 35,000 to 45,000 clones; about 79% appear just once. Approximately 3.1% of the sample rests with the top ten.

This receptor was taken from a human donor with high-grade serous ovarian cancer. The chain is assembled from TRBV4-3 and TRBJ2-3; TRBD1 is perhaps the D gene, given 5 matching bases. The sequenced sample was tumor tissue. The CDR3 reads as follows: CASSQGGASTDTQYF. The bases read TGCGCCAGCAGCCAAGGTGGGGCTAGCACAGATACGCAGTATTTT.